A single sample gave rise to the 21 T cell receptor beta chains below, sequenced in a study of shared clonotypes between healthy human individuals. Some clones are missing from TCRdb's copy, which holds only in-frame ones; the method was immunoSEQ multiplex PCR. The table shows under 850,000 clones, with around 92% occurring only once. The naive CD8 subset, CD45RO-negative cells positively selected for CCR7, excluded terminally differentiated effector memory CD45RA+ cells. Sequencing was done on a sample of naive CD8+ T cells sorted from blood. These receptors were taken from a man between 25 and 39 years old in good health.

This chain uses TRBV28 with TRBJ2-2; tentatively, D is TRBD2 (6 bases). Per the germline V gene, CDR1 is MDHEN and CDR2 is SYDVKM. The CDR3 totals 15 residues. Trimming left V 3 bases short and J 7 bases short, with 15 bases between. CDR3 region: CASSFSGEKGGELFF. CDR3 nucleotides: TGTGCCAGCAGTTTTTCGGGGGAAAAAGGCGGGGAGCTGTTTTTT.

CDR3 sequence: CASSQDVPGRAGNEQFF. The DNA of the CDR3 is TGCGCCAGCAGCCAAGATGTCCCCGGGAGGGCTGGCAATGAGCAGTTCTTC. The rearrangement joins TRBV4-1 to TRBJ2-1; 8 bases match TRBD2. The CDR3 has 17 amino acids. J lost 6 bases, V lost 0 bases, and 10 bases had no gene match. The germline CDR1 and CDR2 sequences are MGHRA and YSYEKL.

The chain employs TRBV12-5 and TRBJ2-6, with D unclear. The CDR3 is 13 residues long. V lost 5 bases and J 2 bases, leaving 4 bases between the germline ends. Looked up from germline, CDR1 is LGHNT and CDR2 is FRNRAP. CDR3 DNA: TGTGCTAGTGGTCCCGCTGGGGCCAACGTCCTGACTTTC. Amino acids: CASGPAGANVLTF.

The rearrangement joins TRBV5-1 to TRBJ2-2; D is perhaps TRBD1 (5 bases). This CDR3 region has 17 residues. Germline V gives CDR1 SGHRS, CDR2 YFSETQ. Deletions cut 0 bases from V and 4 bases from J, with 16 bases between. CDR3 loop: CASSLVSATDFTGELFF. CDR3 DNA sequence: TGCGCCAGCAGCTTGGTTTCGGCGACAGACTTCACCGGGGAGCTGTTTTTT. Drawing the rest from reference TRBV5-1 and TRBJ2-2, the complete variable domain is KAGVTQTPRYLIKTRGQQVTLSCSPISGHRSVSWYQQTPGQGLQFLFEYFSETQRNKGNFPGRFSGRQFSNSRSEMNVSTLELGDSALYLCASSLVSATDFTGELFFGEGSRLTVL.

The chain combines TRBV4-1 with TRBJ2-1; the match to TRBD2 covers 8 bases. Germline CDR1 MGHRA, CDR2 YSYEKL. Trimming cost V 0 bases and J 2 bases; bases outside gene matches: 6. The CDR3 consists of 17 residues. The CDR3 region has the DNA TGCGCCAGCAGCCAAGATTCCCGGGGGGGGGCCTACAATGAGCAGTTCTTC. Protein product: CASSQDSRGGAYNEQFF.

The rearrangement uses TRBV7-9 and TRBJ2-1; D perhaps matches TRBD2 (5 bases). V gave up 1 base and J gave up 7 bases, with 20 bases separating them. The CDR3 spans 17 residues. Germline CDR1 SEHNR, CDR2 FQNEAQ (reference sequence). CDR3 sequence (DNA): TGTGCCAGCAGCTTAGTCGAGGGCCAGGCTCTTTCGAATGAGCAGTTCTTC. The encoded protein is CASSLVEGQALSNEQFF.

The gene calls are TRBV29-1 and TRBJ2-6; possibly TRBD2 for D (5 bases). The V gene lost 0 bases and the J gene lost 0 bases, with 9 bases spanning the gap. There are 16 residues in the CDR3. Germline values: CDR1 SQVTM, CDR2 ANQGSEA. In DNA form, the CDR3 reads TGCAGCGTTGAAGATCGGGGTTACTCTGGGGCCAACGTCCTGACTTTC. It encodes CSVEDRGYSGANVLTF.

The chain employs TRBV4-1 and TRBJ2-1, with 7 bases fitting TRBD2. CDR1 and CDR2 from the germline V gene are MGHRA and YSYEKL. The V segment lost 4 bases and the J segment 0 bases; nucleotides outside the gene matches: 3. The CDR3 has 15 amino acids. The CDR3, as DNA: TGCGCCAGCAGCCCGGGGGGAGTCTCCTACAATGAGCAGTTCTTC. Protein product: CASSPGGVSYNEQFF.

The chain couples TRBV18 to TRBJ2-7; 9 nucleotides match TRBD2. This CDR3 has 17 residues. Unmatched junction bases numbered 12, after V lost 0 bases and J lost 6 bases. Per the germline V gene, CDR1 is KGHSH and CDR2 is LQKENI. This CDR3 is CASSPPIVAGEASEQYF. CDR3 DNA sequence: TGTGCCAGCTCACCACCTATAGTAGCGGGAGAGGCGTCCGAGCAGTACTTC.

This sequence joins TRBV5-1 and TRBJ1-3; the D gene is possibly TRBD1 (5 bases). The CDR3 extends over 16 amino acids. Germline CDR1 is SGHRS and CDR2 is YFSETQ. The ends were cut back, 7 bases at V and 3 bases at J, with 20 bases in the middle. Here the CDR3 reads CASDGTLCWGGNTIYF. CDR3 DNA sequence: TGCGCCAGCGATGGGACGCTTTGCTGGGGTGGAAACACCATATATTTT.

This clone was seen just once. This rearrangement joins TRBV6-1 to TRBJ1-5; weak D call: TRBD1 (5 bases). V was trimmed by 0 bases and J by 2 bases, leaving 8 bases between them. The CDR3 covers 15 residues. Germline V lookup: CDR1 MNHNS, CDR2 SASEGT. For the CDR3, the DNA is TGTGCCAGCAGTGAAGCACCAGGGCGCAATCAGCCCCAGCATTTT. Its protein is CASSEAPGRNQPQHF.

The rearrangement joins TRBV9 to TRBJ1-5, with D uncertain. Germline loops: CDR1 SGDLS, CDR2 YYNGEE. Trimming shortened V by 4 bases and J by 3 bases, and 14 bases separated the two germline ends. The CDR3 extends over 15 amino acids. CDR3 sequence reads: CASSLDGNVNQPQHF. For the CDR3, the DNA is TGTGCCAGCAGCCTAGACGGGAACGTCAATCAGCCCCAGCATTTT.

V usage is TRBV9 and J usage is TRBJ1-5, with D tentatively TRBD1 (6 bases). The CDR3 length is 15 residues. Germline lookup yields CDR1 SGDLS and CDR2 YYNGEE. Trimming left V 2 bases short and J 4 bases short, with 13 bases between. In DNA form, the CDR3 reads TGTGCCAGCAGCGTCGGGACAAGCCAAAATCAGCCCCAGCATTTT. It specifies CASSVGTSQNQPQHF. Variable domain in full (rest from reference TRBV9 and TRBJ1-5): DSGVTQTPKHLITATGQRVTLRCSPRSGDLSVYWYQQSLDQGLQFLIQYYNGEERAKGNILERFSAQQFPDLHSELNLSSLELGDSALYFCASSVGTSQNQPQHFGDGTRLSIL.

The chain recombines TRBV5-4 with TRBJ2-1, with a possible D match to TRBD2 (6 bases). Germline loops: CDR1 SGHNT, CDR2 YYREEE (reference sequence). The CDR3 totals 15 residues. Trimming took off 3 bases at V and 3 bases at J, with 13 bases between the two ends. In DNA, the CDR3 is TGTGCCAGCAGCTCGGAGGGGTCGCTCTACAATGAGCAGTTCTTC. This codes for CASSSEGSLYNEQFF.

This chain joins TRBV11-2 and TRBJ1-4; D is uncertain. V was cut by 6 bases and J by 2 bases, with 10 bases left in between. Germline CDR1 SGHAT, CDR2 FQNNGV. The CDR3 has 14 residues. The CDR3 reads CASSLGMTNEKLFF. The CDR3 DNA reads TGTGCCAGCAGTCTAGGAATGACTAATGAAAAACTGTTTTTT.

This chain joins TRBV5-1 and TRBJ1-1; D remains unclear. Germline-derived CDR1 and CDR2 are SGHRS and YFSETQ. CDR3 length: 15 residues. V lost 5 bases and J lost 0, with 14 bases in between. The CDR3 spells CASRDPGSVNTEAFF. The DNA of the CDR3 is TGCGCCAGCAGAGATCCGGGCTCGGTGAACACTGAAGCTTTCTTT.

The chain combines TRBV4-1 with TRBJ2-7; 13 nucleotides agree with TRBD2. Germline loops: CDR1 MGHRA, CDR2 YSYEKL. V dropped 7 bases and J dropped 1; count of bases not matched to a gene: 4. This CDR3 comprises 15 residues. Written as DNA, the CDR3 is TGCGCCAGCAAACTAGCGGGAGGGAGATCCTACGAGCAGTACTTC. It is translated as CASKLAGGRSYEQYF.

The chain recombines TRBV5-5 with TRBJ2-7; either TRBD1 or TRBD2 may supply D (5 bases each). Germline V gene sequence: CDR1 SGHKS, CDR2 YYEKEE (reference sequence). This CDR3 is built from 13 residues. Trimming took off 4 bases at V and 5 bases at J, with 13 bases between the two ends. CDR3 region: CASSRREIHEQYF. The CDR3 DNA follows: TGTGCCAGCAGCCGCAGGGAGATCCACGAGCAGTACTTC.

This clone was counted once. The chain employs TRBV9 and TRBJ2-1; D unclear. The germline gives CDR1 SGDLS, CDR2 YYNGEE. This CDR3 contains 11 residues. Trimming removed 4 bases at V and 11 bases at J, with 10 bases between. The CDR3 nucleotides are TGTGCCAGCAGCTCCCGTCGACAGCAGTTCTTC. This gives the protein CASSSRRQQFF.

The V gene is TRBV7-3, the J gene TRBJ2-1; 7 bases agree with TRBD2. Germline values: CDR1 SGHTA, CDR2 FQGTGA. V was clipped by 3 bases and J by 0 bases; unmatched bases: 5. This CDR3 comprises 16 residues. CDR3 residues: CASSFPREGSYNEQFF. The DNA for the CDR3 is TGTGCCAGCAGCTTCCCCAGGGAGGGCTCCTACAATGAGCAGTTCTTC.

The V and J genes are TRBV7-8 and TRBJ2-1, with D uncertain. V was trimmed by 0 bases and J by 0 bases, leaving 12 bases between them. Germline CDR1 is SGHVS and CDR2 is FQNEAQ. The CDR3 is made up of 17 amino acids. The CDR3 DNA reads as TGTGCCAGCAGCTTAGCGGTCGGGCTGAGCTCCTACAATGAGCAGTTCTTC. It codes for CASSLAVGLSSYNEQFF.